The TCR beta chain under discussion was sequenced for a study of cytomegalovirus exposure and HLA in healthy donors. Study conclusions and caveats: High sensitivity and specificity were reportedly achieved when the classifier diagnosed cytomegalovirus status.

A multiplex PCR was run with 60 Vbeta primers and 13 Jbeta primers. The protocol was immunoSEQ multiplex PCR, while the TCRdb copy is restricted to in-frame clones and leaves out a portion. The table records around 140,000 clones, roughly four fifths of them present only once. On this clone itself: The antigen is undetermined.

Healthy people donating bone marrow made up the donors. J gave up 9 bases and V 4 bases, and 11 bases lay outside the gene matches. Germline CDR1 GTSNPN, CDR2 SVGIG (reference sequence). CDR3 length: 14 residues. The chain employs TRBV30 and TRBJ2-7; 11 nucleotides agree with TRBD2. The sample was PBMCs. The source is a woman in her thirties or forties in good health and CMV-seronegative. For the CDR3, the DNA is TGTGCCTGGACCCTCACTAGCGGGAGTGGGGGGCAGTACTTC. It yields the protein CAWTLTSGSGGQYF. The whole variable domain, remainder taken from reference TRBV30 and TRBJ2-7, is SQTIHQWPATLVQPVGSPLSLECTVEGTSNPNLYWYRQAAGRGLQLLFYSVGIGQISSEVPQNLSASRPQDRQFILSSKKLLLSDSGFYLCAWTLTSGSGGQYFGPGTRLTVT.